These T cell receptor beta chains were read from a single sample in a study of cytomegalovirus exposure and HLA in healthy donors. The protocol was immunoSEQ multiplex PCR, while the TCRdb copy is restricted to in-frame clones and leaves out a portion. The sample gives around 150,000 clones, roughly 80% of which show up once; approximately 10% is in the top ten. Sequencing input: PBMCs. The receptors shown here come from a man in his late teens or twenties in good health and CMV-seropositive. Each CDR3 is given with its conserved first and last residue. D genes are given only for firm matches. Clone size is shown for a subset of rows, as once, few, many or a class of expanded clone.

abundance: .
j_gene: TRBJ2-1
v_gene: TRBV6-6
d_gene: TRBD2
CDR3aa: CASSYLAGGFNEQFF
CDR3nt: TGTGCCAGCAGTTACCTAGCGGGAGGATTCAATGAGCAGTTCTTC

abundance: .
j_gene: TRBJ1-2
v_gene: TRBV27
d_gene: .
CDR3aa: CASSLRARDGYTF
CDR3nt: TGTGCCAGCAGTTTAAGGGCCAGGGATGGCTACACCTTC

abundance: .
j_gene: TRBJ2-7
v_gene: TRBV6-5
d_gene: .
CDR3aa: CASSYSGRYEQYF
CDR3nt: TGTGCCAGCAGTTACTCGGGGAGGTACGAGCAGTACTTC

abundance: .
j_gene: TRBJ1-1
v_gene: TRBV29-1
d_gene: TRBD1
CDR3aa: CSVRTGGNTEAFF
CDR3nt: TGCAGCGTTAGGACAGGGGGAAACACTGAAGCTTTCTTT

abundance: .
j_gene: TRBJ1-1
v_gene: TRBV5-1
d_gene: .
CDR3aa: CASSTVGTVAEAFF
CDR3nt: TGCGCCAGCAGCACCGTCGGTACAGTCGCTGAAGCTTTCTTT

abundance: .
j_gene: TRBJ2-3
v_gene: TRBV30
d_gene: .
CDR3aa: CAWSFGHSGPDTQYF
CDR3nt: TGTGCCTGGAGCTTCGGCCATAGCGGACCAGATACGCAGTATTTT

abundance: .
j_gene: TRBJ2-7
v_gene: TRBV18
d_gene: TRBD1
CDR3aa: CASSPGGTDYEQYF
CDR3nt: TGTGCCAGCTCACCTGGTGGGACAGACTACGAGCAGTACTTC

abundance: .
j_gene: TRBJ1-1
v_gene: TRBV29-1
d_gene: .
CDR3aa: CSASIDREAFF
CDR3nt: TGCAGCGCCTCGATAGACAGGGAAGCTTTCTTT

abundance: .
j_gene: TRBJ2-7
v_gene: TRBV18
d_gene: TRBD2
CDR3aa: CASSPSSGRGDEQYF
CDR3nt: TGTGCCAGCTCACCAAGCAGCGGGAGAGGTGACGAGCAGTACTTC

abundance: .
j_gene: TRBJ2-1
v_gene: TRBV2
d_gene: TRBD2
CDR3aa: CASRLAERNEQFF
CDR3nt: TGTGCCAGCAGACTAGCGGAGCGCAATGAGCAGTTCTTC

abundance: .
j_gene: TRBJ2-1
v_gene: TRBV18
d_gene: TRBD2
CDR3aa: CASSPGTSGTYNEQFF
CDR3nt: TGTGCCAGCTCACCGGGAACTAGCGGAACTTACAATGAGCAGTTCTTC

abundance: .
j_gene: TRBJ2-5
v_gene: TRBV28
d_gene: .
CDR3aa: CASSREWGGQETQYF
CDR3nt: TGTGCCAGCAGCCGCGAGTGGGGCGGTCAAGAGACCCAGTACTTC

abundance: .
j_gene: TRBJ1-5
v_gene: TRBV5-6
d_gene: TRBD1
CDR3aa: CASSLYTGVGPQHF
CDR3nt: TGTGCCAGCAGCTTATACACAGGGGTTGGGCCCCAGCATTTT

abundance: .
j_gene: TRBJ1-1
v_gene: TRBV2
d_gene: .
CDR3aa: CASSGTRNTEAFF
CDR3nt: TGTGCCAGCAGTGGGACAAGAAACACTGAAGCTTTCTTT

abundance: few
j_gene: TRBJ1-1
v_gene: TRBV6-5
d_gene: .
CDR3aa: CASSRQLMNTEAFF
CDR3nt: TGTGCCAGCAGTCGACAGCTCATGAACACTGAAGCTTTCTTT

abundance: once
j_gene: TRBJ1-1
v_gene: TRBV7-8
d_gene: .
CDR3aa: CASSFIQDGEHWEAFF
CDR3nt: TGTGCCAGCAGCTTTATTCAAGACGGAGAACACTGGGAAGCTTTCTTT

abundance: .
j_gene: TRBJ2-7
v_gene: TRBV5-1
d_gene: TRBD1
CDR3aa: CASRLQGSSYEQYF
CDR3nt: TGCGCCAGCAGATTACAGGGGTCCTCCTACGAGCAGTACTTC

abundance: .
j_gene: TRBJ2-1
v_gene: TRBV5-8
d_gene: TRBD2
CDR3aa: CASSLMGGRRNEQFF
CDR3nt: TGTGCCAGCAGCTTGATGGGAGGGAGGCGCAATGAGCAGTTCTTC

abundance: few
j_gene: TRBJ2-2
v_gene: TRBV27
d_gene: .
CDR3aa: CASSSDPNPGGTGELFF
CDR3nt: TGTGCCAGCAGTTCCGACCCCAACCCCGGCGGCACCGGGGAGCTGTTTTTT

abundance: few
j_gene: TRBJ1-1
v_gene: TRBV7-9
d_gene: .
CDR3aa: CASSLDRSNTEAFF
CDR3nt: TGTGCCAGCAGCTTAGACAGGAGCAACACTGAAGCTTTCTTT

abundance: .
j_gene: TRBJ2-1
v_gene: TRBV7-6
d_gene: TRBD2
CDR3aa: CASSLVASGIYNEQFF
CDR3nt: TGTGCCAGCAGCTTAGTTGCCAGCGGGATCTACAATGAGCAGTTCTTC

abundance: .
j_gene: TRBJ2-7
v_gene: TRBV5-8
d_gene: TRBD2
CDR3aa: CASSLARPQRETSYEQYF
CDR3nt: TGTGCCAGCAGCTTGGCCAGGCCCCAGCGGGAGACTTCCTACGAGCAGTACTTC

abundance: .
j_gene: TRBJ2-3
v_gene: TRBV10-3
d_gene: TRBD2
CDR3aa: CAISDLAELLTDTQYF
CDR3nt: TGTGCCATCAGTGATCTAGCGGAGCTCCTCACAGATACGCAGTATTTT

abundance: .
j_gene: TRBJ2-1
v_gene: TRBV5-1
d_gene: TRBD2
CDR3aa: CASSPRLAGIYNEQFF
CDR3nt: TGCGCCAGCAGCCCGAGACTAGCGGGGATCTACAATGAGCAGTTCTTC

abundance: .
j_gene: TRBJ2-5
v_gene: TRBV18
d_gene: .
CDR3aa: CASSPNQETQYF
CDR3nt: TGTGCCAGCTCACCCAACCAAGAGACCCAGTACTTC

abundance: .
j_gene: TRBJ2-7
v_gene: TRBV29-1
d_gene: .
CDR3aa: CSVVPGVRGSYEQYF
CDR3nt: TGCAGCGTAGTCCCGGGTGTCCGGGGCTCCTACGAGCAGTACTTC

abundance: .
j_gene: TRBJ1-5
v_gene: TRBV28
d_gene: .
CDR3aa: CASTMRGFGNQPQHF
CDR3nt: TGTGCCAGCACAATGAGGGGGTTTGGCAATCAGCCCCAGCATTTT

abundance: .
j_gene: TRBJ1-1
v_gene: TRBV27
d_gene: .
CDR3aa: CASSRAPGLALSTEAFF
CDR3nt: TGTGCCAGCAGTAGAGCGCCAGGGCTCGCCTTGAGCACTGAAGCTTTCTTT

abundance: .
j_gene: TRBJ1-2
v_gene: TRBV27
d_gene: TRBD1
CDR3aa: CASSQGAGGYTF
CDR3nt: TGTGCCAGCAGCCAGGGGGCGGGAGGCTACACCTTC

abundance: .
j_gene: TRBJ2-1
v_gene: TRBV30
d_gene: .
CDR3aa: CAWNRDSYNEQFF
CDR3nt: TGTGCCTGGAACCGGGACTCCTACAATGAGCAGTTCTTC

abundance: .
j_gene: TRBJ2-1
v_gene: TRBV11-2
d_gene: TRBD2
CDR3aa: CASSLGLAGVRAYNEQFF
CDR3nt: TGTGCCAGCAGCTTAGGGCTAGCGGGAGTGCGGGCCTACAATGAGCAGTTCTTC

abundance: .
j_gene: TRBJ1-5
v_gene: TRBV28
d_gene: TRBD1
CDR3aa: CASRRRGTERREPQHF
CDR3nt: TGTGCCAGCAGGCGTCGTGGGACAGAAAGGAGGGAGCCCCAGCATTTT

abundance: .
j_gene: TRBJ1-5
v_gene: TRBV7-2
d_gene: .
CDR3aa: CASSRGSSQPQHF
CDR3nt: TGTGCCAGCAGCCGTGGGAGTTCTCAGCCCCAGCATTTT

abundance: few
j_gene: TRBJ2-1
v_gene: TRBV10-1
d_gene: TRBD2
CDR3aa: CASSESGRVYNEQFF
CDR3nt: TGCGCCAGCAGTGAGAGCGGGAGGGTTTACAATGAGCAGTTCTTC

abundance: once
j_gene: TRBJ2-1
v_gene: TRBV19
d_gene: .
CDR3aa: CASSIEWVVGGISYNEQFF
CDR3nt: TGTGCCAGTAGTATAGAGTGGGTCGTGGGCGGGATCAGCTACAATGAGCAGTTCTTC

abundance: once
j_gene: TRBJ1-3
v_gene: TRBV9
d_gene: .
CDR3aa: CASSVGGGLFNSGNTIYF
CDR3nt: TGTGCCAGCAGCGTGGGGGGAGGGTTGTTCAACTCTGGAAACACCATATATTTT

abundance: .
j_gene: TRBJ1-2
v_gene: TRBV30
d_gene: TRBD1
CDR3aa: CAWRLRDRQLNGYTF
CDR3nt: TGTGCCTGGAGACTACGGGACAGGCAATTGAATGGCTACACCTTC

abundance: few
j_gene: TRBJ2-7
v_gene: TRBV19
d_gene: .
CDR3aa: CASRQGSEQYF
CDR3nt: TGTGCCAGTAGACAGGGTTCCGAGCAGTACTTC

abundance: once
j_gene: TRBJ2-7
v_gene: TRBV30
d_gene: .
CDR3aa: CAWSSVAGLPYEQYF
CDR3nt: TGTGCCTGGAGTTCGGTGGCAGGACTTCCCTACGAGCAGTACTTC

abundance: .
j_gene: TRBJ2-3
v_gene: TRBV27
d_gene: .
CDR3aa: CASSLKDSSTDTQYF
CDR3nt: TGTGCCAGCAGTTTGAAAGACTCTAGCACAGATACGCAGTATTTT

abundance: few
j_gene: TRBJ2-3
v_gene: TRBV28
d_gene: TRBD1
CDR3aa: CASRAQGAEDTQYF
CDR3nt: TGTGCCAGCAGGGCACAGGGGGCCGAGGATACGCAGTATTTT

abundance: .
j_gene: TRBJ2-7
v_gene: TRBV5-4
d_gene: TRBD2
CDR3aa: CASSLGLAGGPYEQYF
CDR3nt: TGTGCCAGCAGCCTGGGACTAGCGGGAGGGCCCTACGAGCAGTACTTC

abundance: .
j_gene: TRBJ2-7
v_gene: TRBV5-1
d_gene: .
CDR3aa: CASSLVGATLHEQYF
CDR3nt: TGCGCCAGCAGCTTGGTTGGGGCTACATTGCACGAGCAGTACTTC

abundance: .
j_gene: TRBJ2-7
v_gene: TRBV30
d_gene: TRBD1
CDR3aa: CAWSVGGRVPYEQYF
CDR3nt: TGTGCCTGGAGTGTAGGGGGCAGGGTCCCCTACGAGCAGTACTTC

abundance: few
j_gene: TRBJ2-1
v_gene: TRBV27
d_gene: TRBD2
CDR3aa: CASSNKALVGGGQFF
CDR3nt: TGTGCCAGCAGTAATAAGGCCCTCGTGGGCGGGGGGCAGTTCTTC

abundance: few
j_gene: TRBJ2-7
v_gene: TRBV10-2
d_gene: TRBD2
CDR3aa: CASSAGLGPYEQYF
CDR3nt: TGCGCCAGCAGCGCGGGACTAGGACCCTACGAGCAGTACTTC

abundance: .
j_gene: TRBJ2-1
v_gene: TRBV7-2
d_gene: TRBD2
CDR3aa: CASSISGRRDNEQFF
CDR3nt: TGTGCCAGCAGCATTAGCGGGAGAAGGGACAATGAGCAGTTCTTC

abundance: .
j_gene: TRBJ2-7
v_gene: TRBV18
d_gene: .
CDR3aa: CASSPYRTEQYF
CDR3nt: TGTGCCAGCTCACCTTACAGGACCGAGCAGTACTTC

abundance: .
j_gene: TRBJ2-7
v_gene: TRBV29-1
d_gene: .
CDR3aa: CRVGLRDTYPYEQYF
CDR3nt: TGCCGCGTCGGCCTCCGGGACACCTATCCCTACGAGCAGTACTTC

abundance: .
j_gene: TRBJ2-1
v_gene: TRBV27
d_gene: .
CDR3aa: CASGLGGSNEQFF
CDR3nt: TGTGCCAGCGGCCTGGGCGGGTCCAATGAGCAGTTCTTC

abundance: few
j_gene: TRBJ1-6
v_gene: TRBV2
d_gene: .
CDR3aa: CASSEAGGKPLHF
CDR3nt: TGTGCCAGCAGTGAAGCGGGGGGTAAGCCCCTCCACTTT

abundance: .
j_gene: TRBJ1-1
v_gene: TRBV28
d_gene: TRBD1
CDR3aa: CASSLMDRGNTEAFF
CDR3nt: TGTGCCAGCAGTCTTATGGACAGGGGGAACACTGAAGCTTTCTTT

abundance: .
j_gene: TRBJ1-1
v_gene: TRBV28
d_gene: .
CDR3aa: CASSLGGGTEAFF
CDR3nt: TGTGCCAGCAGTTTGGGAGGGGGCACTGAAGCTTTCTTT

abundance: .
j_gene: TRBJ1-2
v_gene: TRBV28
d_gene: .
CDR3aa: CASVFKGGYGYTF
CDR3nt: TGTGCCAGCGTCTTTAAAGGGGGTTATGGCTACACCTTC

abundance: .
j_gene: TRBJ2-3
v_gene: TRBV29-1
d_gene: .
CDR3aa: CSVEEWGSSTDTQYF
CDR3nt: TGCAGCGTTGAAGAGTGGGGCTCTAGCACAGATACGCAGTATTTT